This T cell receptor beta chain is from a study of identical twins listed by TCRdb under 2016. In terms of the full investigation: To test whether fetal clonotypes persist, the study used deep sequencing on TCR alpha and beta repertoires from monozygotic twins, unrelated adults of various ages, and cord blood. To rule out contamination, the twin experiments were replicated at different times with different library preparation protocols. Beyond this particular receptor, the publication reports: Compared with coincidental sharing between unrelated individuals, out-of-frame TCR alpha sequences shared between twins showed an excess of sequences with low generation probability. Zero-insertion analyses could be partly confounded by invariant T cells such as MAIT and iNKT, although diverse VJ usage argued against such confounding for most clonotypes. The excess sharing between twins in beta out-of-frame sequences was weaker because fewer shared sequences reduced the signal-to-noise ratio. Fewer insertions were carried by abundant cord blood beta clonotypes; a weaker similar trend was observed in young adult naive repertoires, while no such trend was observed in memory repertoires. Out-of-frame TCR alpha sharing in monozygotic twins was systematically underestimated by recombination models, whereas sharing between unrelated individuals was in agreement with the recombination models. Conclusions relied on cross-sectional statistical analysis, since the same donors could not be followed over many years.

This clonotype has ten or more counts. Its target antigen remains unknown. Per-base qualities were not stored, and no clone one base away is much larger. To prepare the library, 5' RACE was applied. The sample was run on an Illumina HiSeq 2000. Template switching added a universal primer binding site, and the final cDNA carried a unique molecular identifier that allowed TCR cDNA molecules to be counted accurately. Specific primers in the conserved constant-segment region were used to synthesize first-strand cDNA for TCR alpha and beta chains. To control for contamination, every cDNA library was double barcoded, receiving both a SMART-Mk sample barcode and Illumina barcodes. Two successive PCR steps introduced TruSeq adapter sequences along with Illumina sample barcodes. TCR alpha and beta cDNA libraries were sequenced on the Illumina HiSeq platform with custom primers. Per the source publication's procedure: Unique molecular identifiers were extracted from raw reads with MiGEC, and CDR3 positions were determined with MiXCR. For each individual, recombination models were inferred using an EM algorithm with the repgenHMM and IGoR tools. Shared clonotype analysis was performed with the tcR package in R, normalizing sharing by the product of cloneset sizes. To study raw recombination free of thymic and clonal selection effects, out-of-frame nonproductive sequences were analyzed. Clones were called with MiXCR by TCRdb after fastp trimmed the public reads at Q25, and only in-frame beta chains were retained. Rows matching on CDR3 protein sequence are summarized as one entry with the most common DNA and genes. TCRdb, rather than the study authors, made the V and J calls. Counted in this sample were hundreds of thousands of distinct CDR3 sequences; around 6% of them appeared once. The ten largest make up around 2% of the sample.

The cysteine opens and the phenylalanine closes a CDR3 of 16 amino acids. Kept here is only the CDR3 DNA, which spans 48 bases and is read in frame from base 1. Trimming accounts for 4 bases at V and 2 bases at J, while the number of junction bases matched to no gene is 8. Every donor was a healthy Caucasian. The researchers also sequenced three unrelated adults who were not twins: a male aged 18 to 30, a male aged 50 to 59, and a female aged 50 to 59. Miltenyi CD45RO+ enrichment and human naive T-cell isolation kits were used to isolate memory (CD45RO+) and naive T cells from PBMC. The material sequenced was naive T cells sorted from blood. In the paper's terms, the cell subset or site label means: cells isolated with a human naive T-cell isolation kit. The chain was built from TRBV12-3 or TRBV12-4 and TRBJ1-5, with 7 junctional bases fitting TRBD1. This receptor was obtained from a man between 18 and 35 years old in good health. This receptor has the CDR3 CASSWGRGSGNQPQHF. The DNA reads as follows: TGTGCCAGCAGTTGGGGCAGGGGGTCGGGCAATCAGCCCCAGCATTTT.